This section outlines one TCR beta chain sequence together with its context. The germline V gene has CDR1 MDHEN and CDR2 SYDVKM. This CDR3 spans 17 amino acids. J was trimmed by 1 base and V by 3 bases; bases with no gene match: 9. These data are taken from a study of blood T cell repertoires in COVID-19. As for the study in general: There were acute and convalescent COVID-19 samples, and they came from the United States, Italy and Spain.

The assay was immunoSEQ multiplex PCR, and TCRdb's table has in-frame clones only and misses some. This sample has 150,000 or so clones, with 70% to 90% found just once. V gene TRBV28 combines with J gene TRBJ1-5; the match to TRBD1 covers 7 bases. Material: peripheral blood. This receptor was identified in a man between 60 and 75 years old with active or convalescent COVID-19. The CDR3 bases are TGTGCCAGCAGTTTCGGGGCAGGGGGGTTGAGCAATCAGCCCCAGCATTTT. Amino acids: CASSFGAGGLSNQPQHF.